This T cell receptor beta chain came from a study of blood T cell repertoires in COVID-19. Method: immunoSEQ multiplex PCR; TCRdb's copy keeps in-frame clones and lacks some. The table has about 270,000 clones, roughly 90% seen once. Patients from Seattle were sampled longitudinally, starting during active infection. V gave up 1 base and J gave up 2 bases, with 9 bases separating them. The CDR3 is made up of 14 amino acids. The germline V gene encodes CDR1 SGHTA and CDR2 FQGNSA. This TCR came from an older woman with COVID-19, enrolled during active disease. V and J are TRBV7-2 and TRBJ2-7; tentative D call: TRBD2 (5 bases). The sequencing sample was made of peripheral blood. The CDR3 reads CASSLGLAPYEQYF. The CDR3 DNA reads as TGTGCCAGCAGCTTAGGTCTAGCCCCCTACGAGCAGTACTTC.